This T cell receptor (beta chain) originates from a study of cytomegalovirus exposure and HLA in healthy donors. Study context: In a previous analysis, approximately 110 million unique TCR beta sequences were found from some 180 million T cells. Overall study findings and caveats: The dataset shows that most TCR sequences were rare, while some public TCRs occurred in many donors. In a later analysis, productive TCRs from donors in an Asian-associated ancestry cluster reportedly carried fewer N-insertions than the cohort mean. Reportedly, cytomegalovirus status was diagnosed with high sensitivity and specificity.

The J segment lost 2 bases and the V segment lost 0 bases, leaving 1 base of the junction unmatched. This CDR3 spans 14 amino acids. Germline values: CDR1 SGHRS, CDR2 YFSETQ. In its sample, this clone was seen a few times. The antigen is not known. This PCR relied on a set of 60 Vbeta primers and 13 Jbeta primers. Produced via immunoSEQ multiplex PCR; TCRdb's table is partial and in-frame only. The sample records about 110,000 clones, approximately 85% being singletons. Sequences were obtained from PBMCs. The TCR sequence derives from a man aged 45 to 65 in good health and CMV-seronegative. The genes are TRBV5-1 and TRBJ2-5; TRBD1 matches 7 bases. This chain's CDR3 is CASSLVTGQETQYF. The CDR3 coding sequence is TGCGCCAGCAGCTTGGTGACAGGGCAAGAGACCCAGTACTTC. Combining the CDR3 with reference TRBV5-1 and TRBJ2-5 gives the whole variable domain KAGVTQTPRYLIKTRGQQVTLSCSPISGHRSVSWYQQTPGQGLQFLFEYFSETQRNKGNFPGRFSGRQFSNSRSEMNVSTLELGDSALYLCASSLVTGQETQYFGPGTRLLVL.